The 12 T cell receptor beta chains reported below all come from one sample, sequenced in a study of T cell responses to AZD1222 COVID-19 vaccine. TCRdb's table, derived via immunoSEQ multiplex PCR, lists solely in-frame clones and lacks some. Among under 35,000 clones, roughly 90% were seen once, and the ten largest hold around 15%. The sample here was peripheral blood, taken 28 days after the second AZD1222 dose. These receptors were obtained from an adult who received the AZD1222 COVID-19 vaccine.

This clone was counted only a few times. The rearrangement uses TRBV19 and TRBJ1-1, with D possibly TRBD1 on 6 matching bases. The CDR3 totals 13 residues. Per germline, CDR1 LNHDA and CDR2 SQIVND (reference sequence). The V end lost 5 bases, the J end lost 6 bases, and 13 bases lay between the germline ends. This CDR3 reads CASSSTGSPEAFF. CDR3 nucleotide sequence: TGTGCCAGTAGTTCTACAGGGTCCCCTGAAGCTTTCTTT.

Only one count was recorded for this clone. The J gene is TRBJ2-4, the V gene TRBV7-2; the D gene is possibly TRBD2 (6 bases). V lost 5 bases and J lost 5, with 16 bases in between. The CDR3 consists of 15 residues. Germline V gene lookup returns CDR1 SGHTA and CDR2 FQGNSA. CDR3 amino acids: CASSAGQGVQNIQYF. The CDR3 DNA reads as TGTGCCAGCAGCGCGGGGCAGGGTGTCCAAAACATTCAGTACTTC.

The J gene is TRBJ2-3, the V gene TRBV7-2; no definite D call. This CDR3 has 14 amino acids. The V end lost 5 bases, the J end lost 0 bases, and 9 bases lay between the germline ends. Germline V gives CDR1 SGHTA, CDR2 FQGNSA. The CDR3 region has the DNA TGTGCCAGCAGCAACCGTGCCAGCACAGATACGCAGTATTTT. This sequence encodes CASSNRASTDTQYF.

This chain uses TRBV10-3 with TRBJ1-2, with unresolved D. V gave up 4 bases and J gave up 4 bases, with 10 bases separating them. Germline-derived CDR1 and CDR2 are ENHRY and SYGVKD. CDR3 size: 13 residues. CDR3 nucleotides: TGTGCCATCAGTGCAAGTCCGGGCTATGGCTACACCTTC. It codes for CAISASPGYGYTF.

This chain's CDR3 is CASSPGTGNGEKLFF. The DNA for the CDR3 is TGTGCCAGCTCTCCCGGGACAGGGAATGGTGAAAAACTGTTTTTT. The chain employs TRBV18 and TRBJ1-4, with TRBD1 identical over 9 bases. CDR1 is KGHSH and CDR2 is LQKENI in the germline V gene. The ends lost 6 bases at V and 7 bases at J; junction bases unmatched: 9. There are 15 residues in the CDR3.

This chain links TRBV5-8 with TRBJ1-6; the match to TRBD1 covers 8 bases. The CDR3 covers 14 residues. V lost 2 bases to trimming and J lost 11 bases; unmatched junction nucleotides: 6. The V gene's germline CDR1 is SGHTS and CDR2 YDEGEE. CDR3 sequence: CASSFSGGRAPLHF. Here the CDR3 DNA reads TGTGCCAGCAGCTTCTCAGGGGGCCGGGCACCCCTCCACTTT.

The V and J genes are TRBV18 and TRBJ2-7; TRBD1 aligns across 7 bases. V dropped 0 bases and J dropped 5; count of bases not matched to a gene: 7. The CDR3 runs 15 residues. In germline, CDR1 is KGHSH, CDR2 LQKENI. DNA for the CDR3: TGTGCCAGCTCACCACCCGTGACAGGGTCTCACGAGCAGTACTTC. Amino acids: CASSPPVTGSHEQYF.

This clone showed up just once. The chain employs TRBV5-1 and TRBJ1-1; 8 bases are shared with TRBD1. CDR3 length equals 14 residues. Trimming at V came to 4 bases and at J to 1 base, leaving 3 bases not matched to a gene. Germline V CDR1 and CDR2: SGHRS, YFSETQ. The CDR3 loop is CASSIGQGNTEAFF. The CDR3 DNA follows: TGCGCCAGCAGCATCGGACAGGGGAACACTGAAGCTTTCTTT.

This chain connects TRBV4-3 to TRBJ2-1; 13 bases map to TRBD2. This CDR3 is built from 16 residues. Looked up from germline, CDR1 is LGHNA and CDR2 is YSLEER. J gave up 4 bases and V 1 base, and 1 base lay outside the gene matches. CDR3 coding DNA: TGCGCCAGCAGCCAAGGGACTAGCGGGGGATACAATGAGCAGTTCTTC. Translated: CASSQGTSGGYNEQFF.

The chain recombines TRBV29-1 with TRBJ1-1, with a tentative D call TRBD1 (5 bases). The CDR3 has 12 amino acids. The ends were cut back, 6 bases at V and 2 bases at J, with 10 bases in the middle. Germline V gene lookup returns CDR1 SQVTM and CDR2 ANQGSEA. In DNA, the CDR3 is TGCAGCGTCGGACATATCAACACTGAAGCTTTCTTT. It is translated as CSVGHINTEAFF.

CDR3 region: CASSDPGGAGEKLFF. CDR3 nucleotides: TGTGCCAGCAGTGATCCAGGGGGCGCGGGGGAAAAACTGTTTTTT. The chain recombines TRBV25-1 with TRBJ1-4; 8 nucleotides align to TRBD1. With V trimmed by 3 bases and J by 8 bases, 8 bases remained unmatched. The CDR3 runs to 15 residues. In germline, CDR1 is MGHDK, CDR2 SYGVNS.

The V gene is TRBV5-6, the J gene TRBJ2-2; D remains unclear. With 4 bases removed from V and 6 bases from J, the gap between germline ends came to 16 bases. From germline, CDR1 is SGHDT and CDR2 YYEEEE. CDR3 size: 15 residues. The CDR3 DNA reads as TGTGCCAGCAGCGCCGCCTTTCGAACGTCCGGGGAGCTGTTTTTT. Protein sequence: CASSAAFRTSGELFF.